This note documents a single T cell receptor beta chain sequence. This clonotype was seen repeatedly, ten times or more. Its antigen remains unidentified. No much larger clone exists at a distance of one base, and base qualities are not known. This sample was taken from a study of T-cell reconstitution after alpha-beta-depleted transplantation in children (dated by TCRdb to 2015 to 2016). Background for the entire study: Using TCR repertoire profiling, the study quantitatively followed how T-cell immune reconstitution unfolded in children after TCRalphabeta/CD19-depleted allogeneic hematopoietic cell transplantation. Overall results and qualifications from the work: The apparently early recovery of alphabetaT-cell counts about two months after transplant reportedly depended on only several hundred rapidly expanded clones that came from non-depleted graft cells. In some patients, the high TCRbeta diversity seen at day 60 was put down to recipient T cells and intrathymic progenitors that had survived conditioning. Over the following months the frequencies of hyperexpanded clones went down, and after one year T-cell counts and TCRbeta diversity were mostly credited to newly produced T cells.

This specimen's treatment or condition label, interpreted: allogeneic hematopoietic cell transplantation with graft depleted of TCRalphabeta T cells and CD19 B cells. Transplant recipients were children who received TCRalphabeta/CD19-depleted allogeneic hematopoietic cell grafts. Its CDR3 holds 15 amino acids, cysteine through phenylalanine. The entry retains the CDR3 DNA only, 45 bases that are in frame from base 1. The germline ends are 14 bases apart after V is trimmed by 5 bases and J by 3 bases. Libraries were constructed by PCR. Sequencing was performed on an Illumina HiSeq 2500. TCR libraries were prepared with molecular barcoding, using unique molecular identifiers to normalize TCRbeta repertoire quantification. TCRdb passed the public sequencing reads through fastp at Q25 and MiXCR, retaining productive beta sequences. Each CDR3 protein appears once, grouped with its most common genes and DNA. This sample holds 700,000 to 950,000 distinct CDR3 sequences; roughly 15% were observed only once. Roughly 5% of the sample is taken by the ten largest.

This TCR derives from a male patient under 18 who had a stem cell transplant for acute lymphoblastic leukemia, so the T cells may come from the graft donor. The sample here was PBMCs, mostly from graft donor cells, taken 360 days after TCRalphabeta/CD19-depleted stem cell transplant. In this chain, TRBV12-3 or TRBV12-4 is recombined with TRBJ1-5; TRBD1 is possibly the D segment (6 matching bases). CDR3 protein: CASSLEDRDNQPQHF. The nucleotides are TGTGCCAGCAGTCTAGAGGACAGAGACAATCAGCCCCAGCATTTT.